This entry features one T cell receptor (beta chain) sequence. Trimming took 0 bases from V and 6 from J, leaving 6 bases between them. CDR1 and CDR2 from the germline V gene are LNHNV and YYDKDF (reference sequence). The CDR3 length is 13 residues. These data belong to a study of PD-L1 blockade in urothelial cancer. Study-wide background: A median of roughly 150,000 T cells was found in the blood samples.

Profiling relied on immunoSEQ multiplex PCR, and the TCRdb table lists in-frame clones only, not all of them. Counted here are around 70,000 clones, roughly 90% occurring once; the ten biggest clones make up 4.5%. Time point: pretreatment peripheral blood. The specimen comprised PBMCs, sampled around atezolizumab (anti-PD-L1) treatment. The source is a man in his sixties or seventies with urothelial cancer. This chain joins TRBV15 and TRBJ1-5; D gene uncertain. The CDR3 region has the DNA TGTGCCACCAGCAGAGATCCTATTCAGCCCCAGCATTTT. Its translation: CATSRDPIQPQHF. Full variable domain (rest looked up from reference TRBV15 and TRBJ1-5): DAMVIQNPRYQVTQFGKPVTLSCSQTLNHNVMYWYQQKSSQAPKLLFHYYDKDFNNEADTPDNFQSRRPNTSFCFLDIRSPGLGDTAMYLCATSRDPIQPQHFGDGTRLSIL.